This T cell receptor (beta chain) was captured by sequencing in a study of CD8 T cells in ankylosing spondylitis. TCRdb re-called the 5' RACE reads with MiXCR, one entry per CDR3 protein. This table has about 270,000 distinct CDR3 sequences, more than 25% appearing once. Trimming cost V 3 bases and J 6 bases, with 9 bases left between them. Germline-derived CDR1 and CDR2 are ENHRY and SYGVKD. The CDR3 consists of 13 residues. The receptor comes from a male donor with ankylosing spondylitis or in good health (not recorded which). The V gene is TRBV10-3, the J gene TRBJ1-5; no clear D. Sequencing was done on a sample of blood, either unsorted or a sorted T cell fraction (not recorded which). The CDR3 bases are TGTGCCATCAGTGAAGGGTTGGGTCAGCCCCAGCATTTT. It encodes CAISEGLGQPQHF.